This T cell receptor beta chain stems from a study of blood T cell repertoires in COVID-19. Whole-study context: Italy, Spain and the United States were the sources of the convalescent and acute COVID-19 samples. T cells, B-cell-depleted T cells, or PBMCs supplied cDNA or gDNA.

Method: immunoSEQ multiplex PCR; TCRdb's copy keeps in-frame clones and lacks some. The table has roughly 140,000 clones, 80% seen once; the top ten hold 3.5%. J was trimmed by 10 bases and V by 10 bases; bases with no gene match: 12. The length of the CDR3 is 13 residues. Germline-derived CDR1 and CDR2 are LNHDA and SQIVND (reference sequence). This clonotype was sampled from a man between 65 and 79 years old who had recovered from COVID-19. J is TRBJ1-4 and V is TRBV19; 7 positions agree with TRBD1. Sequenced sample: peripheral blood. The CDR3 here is CATSGTVGGKLFF. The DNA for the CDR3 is TGTGCCACCTCCGGGACAGTCGGGGGAAAACTGTTTTTT.